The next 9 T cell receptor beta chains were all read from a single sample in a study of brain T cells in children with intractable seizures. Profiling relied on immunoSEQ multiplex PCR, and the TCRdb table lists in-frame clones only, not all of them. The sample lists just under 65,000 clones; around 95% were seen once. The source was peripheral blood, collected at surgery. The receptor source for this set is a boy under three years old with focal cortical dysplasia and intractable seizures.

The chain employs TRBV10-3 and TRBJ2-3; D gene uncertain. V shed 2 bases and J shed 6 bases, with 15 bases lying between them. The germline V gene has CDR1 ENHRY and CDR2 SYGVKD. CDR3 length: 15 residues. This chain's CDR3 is CAISEQRRYGDTQYF. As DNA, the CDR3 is TGTGCCATCAGTGAGCAGCGCCGGTATGGGGATACGCAGTATTTT.

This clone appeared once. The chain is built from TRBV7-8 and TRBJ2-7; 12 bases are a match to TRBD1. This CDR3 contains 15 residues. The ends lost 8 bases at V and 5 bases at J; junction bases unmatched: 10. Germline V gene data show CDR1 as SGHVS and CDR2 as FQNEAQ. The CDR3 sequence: CASGEGGTGGHEQYF. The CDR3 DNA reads TGTGCCAGCGGAGAAGGCGGGACAGGGGGCCACGAGCAGTACTTC.

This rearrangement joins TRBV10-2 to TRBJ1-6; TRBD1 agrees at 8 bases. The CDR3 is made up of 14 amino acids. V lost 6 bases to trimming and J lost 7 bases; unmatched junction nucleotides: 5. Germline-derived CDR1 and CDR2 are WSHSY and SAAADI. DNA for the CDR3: TGCGCCAGCAGACTTACAGGGGGGAATTCACCCCTCCACTTT. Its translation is CASRLTGGNSPLHF.

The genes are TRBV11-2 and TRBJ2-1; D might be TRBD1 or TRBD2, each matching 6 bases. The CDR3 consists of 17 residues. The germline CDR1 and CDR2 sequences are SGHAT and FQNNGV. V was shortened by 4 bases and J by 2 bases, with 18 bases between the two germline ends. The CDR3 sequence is CASSSRGAVSTYNEQFF. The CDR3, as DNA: TGTGCCAGCAGCTCAAGGGGGGCCGTCAGCACCTACAATGAGCAGTTCTTC. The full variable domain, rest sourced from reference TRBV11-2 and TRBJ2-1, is EAGVAQSPRYKIIEKRQSVAFWCNPISGHATLYWYQQILGQGPKLLIQFQNNGVVDDSQLPKDRFSAERLKGVDSTLKIQPAKLEDSAVYLCASSSRGAVSTYNEQFFGPGTRLTVL.

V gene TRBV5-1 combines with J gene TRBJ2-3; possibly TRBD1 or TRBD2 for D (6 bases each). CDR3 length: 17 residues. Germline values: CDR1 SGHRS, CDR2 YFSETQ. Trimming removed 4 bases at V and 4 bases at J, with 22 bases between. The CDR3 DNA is TGCGCCAGCAGCCCGGCCGGGGGCGGGGTTTGGTCAGATACGCAGTATTTT. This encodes CASSPAGGGVWSDTQYF.

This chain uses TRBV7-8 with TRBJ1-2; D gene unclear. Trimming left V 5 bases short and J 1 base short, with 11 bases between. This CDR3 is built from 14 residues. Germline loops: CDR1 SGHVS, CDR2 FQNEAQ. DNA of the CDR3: TGTGCCAGCAGCCCGCGATACGATAACTATGGCTACACCTTC. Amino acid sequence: CASSPRYDNYGYTF.

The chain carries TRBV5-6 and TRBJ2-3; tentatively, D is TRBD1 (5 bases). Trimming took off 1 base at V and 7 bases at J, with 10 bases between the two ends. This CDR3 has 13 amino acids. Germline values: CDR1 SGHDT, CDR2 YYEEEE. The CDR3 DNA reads TGTGCCAGCAGCTTGCGTGCAGGGAATACGCAGTATTTT. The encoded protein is CASSLRAGNTQYF.

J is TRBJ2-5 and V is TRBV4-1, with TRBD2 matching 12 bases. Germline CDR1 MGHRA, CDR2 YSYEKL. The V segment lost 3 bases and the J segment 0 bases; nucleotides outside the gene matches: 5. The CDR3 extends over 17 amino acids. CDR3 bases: TGCGCCAGCAGCCATGGACTAGCGGGGATGTACCAAGAGACCCAGTACTTC. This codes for CASSHGLAGMYQETQYF.

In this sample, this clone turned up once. The CDR3 DNA reads as TGCGCCAGCAGCTTAACAACCTCTGGAAACACCATATATTTT. Amino acids: CASSLTTSGNTIYF. The rearrangement links TRBV5-1 to TRBJ1-3, with D unclear. This CDR3 is built from 14 residues. V was trimmed by 2 bases and J by 0 bases, leaving 6 bases between them. Germline V gene data show CDR1 as SGHRS and CDR2 as YFSETQ.